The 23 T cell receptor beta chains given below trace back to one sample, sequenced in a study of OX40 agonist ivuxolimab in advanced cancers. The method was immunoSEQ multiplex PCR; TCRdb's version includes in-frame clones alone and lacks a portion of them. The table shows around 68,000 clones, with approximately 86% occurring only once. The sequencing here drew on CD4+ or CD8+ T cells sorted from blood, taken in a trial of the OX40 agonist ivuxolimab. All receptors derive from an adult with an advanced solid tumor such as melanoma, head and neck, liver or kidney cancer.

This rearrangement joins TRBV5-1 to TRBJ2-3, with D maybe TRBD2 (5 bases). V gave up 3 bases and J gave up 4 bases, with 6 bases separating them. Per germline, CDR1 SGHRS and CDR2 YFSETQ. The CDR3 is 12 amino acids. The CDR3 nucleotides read TGCGCCAGCAGCTCCGGGGCAGATACGCAGTATTTT. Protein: CASSSGADTQYF.

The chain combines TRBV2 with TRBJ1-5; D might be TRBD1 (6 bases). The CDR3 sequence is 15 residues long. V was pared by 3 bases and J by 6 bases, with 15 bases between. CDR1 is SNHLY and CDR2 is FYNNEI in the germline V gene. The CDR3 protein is CASSDAGGGVQPQHF. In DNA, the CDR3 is TGTGCCAGCAGTGATGCGGGCGGGGGCGTTCAGCCCCAGCATTTT.

In DNA form, the CDR3 reads TGTGCCAGCAGCGTAGCCCCGATATATTCAAATGAAAAACTGTTTTTT. The encoded protein is CASSVAPIYSNEKLFF. This rearrangement joins TRBV9 to TRBJ1-4; D gene ambiguous. V dropped 0 bases and J dropped 5 bases, with 14 bases sitting between them. The CDR3 contains 16 residues. CDR1 SGDLS and CDR2 YYNGEE come from the germline V gene.

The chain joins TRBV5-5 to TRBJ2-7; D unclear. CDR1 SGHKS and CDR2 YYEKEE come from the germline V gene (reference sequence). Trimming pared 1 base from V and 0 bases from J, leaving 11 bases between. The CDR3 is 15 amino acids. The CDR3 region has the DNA TGTGCCAGCAGCTTGTCCGGCACATACTCCTACGAGCAGTACTTC. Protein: CASSLSGTYSYEQYF.

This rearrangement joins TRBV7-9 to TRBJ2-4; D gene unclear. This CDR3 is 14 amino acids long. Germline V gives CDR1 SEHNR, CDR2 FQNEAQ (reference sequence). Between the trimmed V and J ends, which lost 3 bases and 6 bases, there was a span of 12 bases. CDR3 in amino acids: CASSFSRERNIQYF. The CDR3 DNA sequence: TGTGCCAGCAGCTTTTCTCGTGAGAGAAACATTCAGTACTTC.

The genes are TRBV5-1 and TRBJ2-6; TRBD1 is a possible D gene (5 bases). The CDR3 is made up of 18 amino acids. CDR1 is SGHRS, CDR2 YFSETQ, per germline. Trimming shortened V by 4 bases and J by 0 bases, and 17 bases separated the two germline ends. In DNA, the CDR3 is TGCGCCAGCAGCATTATTGGACACCCGAGCTCTGGGGCCAACGTCCTGACTTTC. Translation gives CASSIIGHPSSGANVLTF.

As DNA, the CDR3 is TGTGCCACCAGCAGACCTTCAAGGGCGGGGCAAGAGACCCAGTACTTC. Its protein is CATSRPSRAGQETQYF. The chain carries TRBV15 and TRBJ2-5; a weak D match, TRBD2 (6 bases). The CDR3 length is 16 residues. Germline CDR1 is LNHNV and CDR2 is YYDKDF (reference sequence). Trimming cost V 2 bases and J 2 bases, with 15 bases left between them.

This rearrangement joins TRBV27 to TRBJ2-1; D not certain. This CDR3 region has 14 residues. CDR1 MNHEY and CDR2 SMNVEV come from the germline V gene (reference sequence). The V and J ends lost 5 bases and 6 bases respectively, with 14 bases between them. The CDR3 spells CASSPPGRFNEQFF. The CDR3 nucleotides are TGTGCCAGCAGTCCACCCGGAAGGTTCAATGAGCAGTTCTTC.

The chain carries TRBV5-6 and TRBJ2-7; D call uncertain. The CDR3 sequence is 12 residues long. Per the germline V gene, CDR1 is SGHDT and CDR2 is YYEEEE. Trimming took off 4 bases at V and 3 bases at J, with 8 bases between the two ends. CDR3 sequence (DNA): TGTGCCAGCAGCGTAGGTTTCTACGAGCAGTACTTC. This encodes CASSVGFYEQYF.

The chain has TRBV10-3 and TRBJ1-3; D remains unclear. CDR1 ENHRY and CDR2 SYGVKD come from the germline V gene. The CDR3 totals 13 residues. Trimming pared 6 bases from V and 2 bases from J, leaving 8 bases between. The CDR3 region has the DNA TGTGCCATCAGGACCGGGACTGGAAACACCATATATTTT. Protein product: CAIRTGTGNTIYF.

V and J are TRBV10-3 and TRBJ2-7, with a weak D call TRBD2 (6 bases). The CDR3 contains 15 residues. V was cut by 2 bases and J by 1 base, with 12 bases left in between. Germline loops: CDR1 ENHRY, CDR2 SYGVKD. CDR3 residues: CAISEQPGLSYEQYF. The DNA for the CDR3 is TGTGCCATCAGTGAGCAACCGGGACTGTCCTACGAGCAGTACTTC.

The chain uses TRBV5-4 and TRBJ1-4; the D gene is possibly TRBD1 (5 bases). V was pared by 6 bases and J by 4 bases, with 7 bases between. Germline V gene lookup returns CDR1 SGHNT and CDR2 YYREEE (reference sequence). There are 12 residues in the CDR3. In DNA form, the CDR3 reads TGTGCCAGCAAAGGGGATAATGAAAAACTGTTTTTT. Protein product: CASKGDNEKLFF.

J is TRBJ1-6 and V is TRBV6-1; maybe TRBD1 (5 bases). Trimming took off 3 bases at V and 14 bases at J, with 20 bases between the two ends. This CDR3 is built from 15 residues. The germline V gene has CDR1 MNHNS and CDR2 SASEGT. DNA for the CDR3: TGTGCCAGCAGTGATGGGGCGCTTTTGAAGATGGCCCTCCACTTT. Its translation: CASSDGALLKMALHF.

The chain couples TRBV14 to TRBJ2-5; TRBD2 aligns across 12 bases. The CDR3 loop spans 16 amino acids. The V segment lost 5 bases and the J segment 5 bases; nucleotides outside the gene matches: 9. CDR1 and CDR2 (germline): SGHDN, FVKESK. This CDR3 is CASSSGLAGRRETQYF. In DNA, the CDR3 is TGTGCCAGCAGCTCCGGACTAGCGGGGCGCCGGGAGACCCAGTACTTC.

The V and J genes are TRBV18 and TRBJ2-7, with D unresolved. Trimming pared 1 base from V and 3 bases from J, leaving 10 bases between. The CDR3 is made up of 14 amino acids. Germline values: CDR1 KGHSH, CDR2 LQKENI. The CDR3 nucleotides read TGTGCCAGCTCACCACAGAACACCGGCTACGAGCAGTACTTC. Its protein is CASSPQNTGYEQYF.

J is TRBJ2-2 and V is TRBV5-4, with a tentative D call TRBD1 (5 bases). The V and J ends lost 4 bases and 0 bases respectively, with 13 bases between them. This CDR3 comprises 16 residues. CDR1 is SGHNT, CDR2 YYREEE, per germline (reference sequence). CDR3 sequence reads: CASSQDPGPNTGELFF. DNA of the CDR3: TGTGCCAGCAGCCAAGATCCAGGGCCGAACACCGGGGAGCTGTTTTTT.

The CDR3 region has the DNA TGTGCCAGCAGTGTTGTGAGACAGGGGAATCAGCCCCAGCATTTT. Its protein is CASSVVRQGNQPQHF. V usage is TRBV6-1 and J usage is TRBJ1-5, with 8 bases matching TRBD1. Germline CDR1 reads MNHNS; CDR2 reads SASEGT. After removal of 4 bases from V and 4 bases from J, the junction contained 6 bases not matched to a gene. This CDR3 is built from 15 residues.

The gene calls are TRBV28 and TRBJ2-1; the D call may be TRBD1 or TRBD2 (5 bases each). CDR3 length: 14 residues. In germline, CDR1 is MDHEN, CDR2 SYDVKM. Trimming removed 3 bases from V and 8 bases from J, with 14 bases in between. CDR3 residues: CASSLGRPPDEQFF. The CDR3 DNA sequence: TGTGCCAGCAGTTTGGGACGGCCGCCGGATGAGCAGTTCTTC. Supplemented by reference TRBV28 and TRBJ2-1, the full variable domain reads DVKVTQSSRYLVKRTGEKVFLECVQDMDHENMFWYRQDPGLGLRLIYFSYDVKMKEKGDIPEGYSVSREKKERFSLILESASTNQTSMYLCASSLGRPPDEQFFGPGTRLTVL.

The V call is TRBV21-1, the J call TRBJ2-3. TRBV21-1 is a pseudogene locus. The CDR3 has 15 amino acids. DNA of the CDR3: TGTGCCAGCGGGGGCCCGGGAGCGTGCACAGATACGCAGTATTTT. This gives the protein CASGGPGACTDTQYF.

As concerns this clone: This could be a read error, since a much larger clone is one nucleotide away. CDR3 nucleotide sequence: TGTGCCAGCAGCCGGAGGAATCAGCCCCAGCATTTT. As protein: CASSRRNQPQHF. The chain is built from TRBV6-1 and TRBJ1-5, with D hard to call. V was shortened by 6 bases and J by 4 bases, with 7 bases between the two germline ends. This CDR3 spans 12 amino acids. The germline V gene has CDR1 MNHNS and CDR2 SASEGT.

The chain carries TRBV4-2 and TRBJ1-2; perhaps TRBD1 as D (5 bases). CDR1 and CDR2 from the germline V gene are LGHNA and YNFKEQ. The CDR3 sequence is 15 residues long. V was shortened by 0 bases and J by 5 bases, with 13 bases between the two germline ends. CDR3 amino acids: CASSQERGRAYGYTF. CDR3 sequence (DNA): TGTGCCAGCAGCCAAGAAAGGGGAAGGGCATATGGCTACACCTTC.

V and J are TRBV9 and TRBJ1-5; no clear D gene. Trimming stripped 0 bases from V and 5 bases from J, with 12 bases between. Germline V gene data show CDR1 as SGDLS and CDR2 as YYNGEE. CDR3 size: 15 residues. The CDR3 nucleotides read TGTGCCAGCAGCGTAGGAGGGATTGTTGATCAGCCCCAGCATTTT. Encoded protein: CASSVGGIVDQPQHF.

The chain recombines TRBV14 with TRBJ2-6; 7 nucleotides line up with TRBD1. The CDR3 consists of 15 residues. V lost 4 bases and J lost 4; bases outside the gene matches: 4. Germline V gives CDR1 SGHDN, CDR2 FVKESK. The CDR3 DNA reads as TGTGCCAGCAGCCGACAGGGAACCGGGGCCAACGTCCTGACTTTC. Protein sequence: CASSRQGTGANVLTF.